A single sample is the source of the 18 T cell receptor beta chains below, sequenced in a study of shared T cell receptors in the human thymus. Repertoires were generated with immunoSEQ multiplex PCR, while TCRdb's copy carries only in-frame clones and drops some. The table has some 660,000 clones, 70% to 90% seen once. These data also formed part of another study, on human thymus T cells.

Sequencing input: thymocytes. The receptors were sampled from a boy under two years old with a congenital heart defect.

The rearrangement links TRBV28 to TRBJ1-2; 7 bases are shared with TRBD1. Losses at the gene ends were 6 bases for V and 7 bases for J; bases not matched to a gene: 8. CDR3 length: 13 residues. Per the germline V gene, CDR1 is MDHEN and CDR2 is SYDVKM. This chain's CDR3 is CASRYRGRGGYTF. The CDR3 coding sequence is TGTGCCAGCAGATACAGGGGAAGGGGTGGCTACACCTTC.

For the CDR3, the DNA is TGTGCCAGCAGCGAAACAGGGGTGGCGAATCAGCCCCAGCATTTT. Translated: CASSETGVANQPQHF. This chain joins TRBV28 and TRBJ1-5; 7 bases are a match to TRBD1. Per germline, CDR1 MDHEN and CDR2 SYDVKM. The ends lost 6 bases at V and 4 bases at J; junction bases unmatched: 9. The CDR3 covers 15 residues.

V gene TRBV5-5 combines with J gene TRBJ2-7; D is perhaps TRBD1 (7 bases). This CDR3 is built from 15 residues. V shed 3 bases and J shed 0 bases, with 13 bases lying between them. Germline CDR1 reads SGHKS; CDR2 reads YYEKEE (reference sequence). This CDR3 is CASSWGDSYSYEQYF. The CDR3 bases are TGTGCCAGCAGCTGGGGGGACAGCTACTCCTACGAGCAGTACTTC. The whole variable domain, remainder taken from reference TRBV5-5 and TRBJ2-7, is DAGVTQSPTHLIKTRGQQVTLRCSPISGHKSVSWYQQVLGQGPQFIFQYYEKEERGRGNFPDRFSARQFPNYSSELNVNALLLGDSALYLCASSWGDSYSYEQYFGPGTRLTVT.

The V and J genes are TRBV6-1 and TRBJ1-5, with D unclear. The CDR3 runs to 14 residues. Trimming removed 3 bases from V and 3 bases from J, with 9 bases in between. CDR1 is MNHNS, CDR2 SASEGT, per germline. The DNA for the CDR3 is TGTGCCAGCAGTGACGGAGCCTTCAATCAGCCCCAGCATTTT. Translation: CASSDGAFNQPQHF.

The J gene is TRBJ1-2, the V gene TRBV14, with 9 bases matching TRBD1. CDR1 and CDR2 from the germline V gene are SGHDN and FVKESK. The CDR3 has 14 amino acids. V lost 4 bases, J lost 6 bases, and 6 bases stayed unmatched. CDR3 amino acids: CASSPDWTGDGYTF. Here the CDR3 DNA reads TGTGCCAGCAGCCCAGATTGGACAGGGGATGGCTACACCTTC.

This clone has just a few counts. This chain links TRBV19 with TRBJ2-1, with 10 bases identical to TRBD2. V was pared by 1 base and J by 8 bases, with 8 bases of the junction left unmatched. The CDR3 contains 16 residues. Germline V gives CDR1 LNHDA, CDR2 SQIVND (reference sequence). The CDR3 nucleotides are TGTGCCAGTAGTATAGGGGTAGCGGGAGGTTTGGATGAGCAGTTCTTC. The encoded protein is CASSIGVAGGLDEQFF. The whole variable domain, filled in from reference TRBV19 and TRBJ2-1, reads DGGITQSPKYLFRKEGQNVTLSCEQNLNHDAMYWYRQDPGQGLRLIYYSQIVNDFQKGDIAEGYSVSREKKESFPLTVTSAQKNPTAFYLCASSIGVAGGLDEQFFGPGTRLTVL.

This clone was picked up one time. In DNA form, the CDR3 reads TGTGCCTGGAAGGGTGCTAGCGGGGCCACGGCCCAGTACTTC. It is translated as CAWKGASGATAQYF. The V call is TRBV30, the J call TRBJ2-5, with TRBD2 matching over 9 bases. The CDR3 runs to 14 residues. Germline values: CDR1 GTSNPN, CDR2 SVGIG (reference sequence). V lost 4 bases, J lost 9 bases, and 12 bases stayed unmatched.

The chain joins TRBV2 to TRBJ1-6, with D uncertain. CDR1 SNHLY and CDR2 FYNNEI come from the germline V gene. This CDR3 contains 13 residues. Trimming stripped 10 bases from V and 7 bases from J, with 14 bases between. CDR3 DNA sequence: TGTGCCATCATGCAACACCTGAATTCACCCCTCCACTTT. This codes for CAIMQHLNSPLHF.

The chain has TRBV19 and TRBJ2-1, with D possibly being TRBD1 (5 bases). Germline values: CDR1 LNHDA, CDR2 SQIVND (reference sequence). Trimming shortened V by 5 bases and J by 4 bases, and 21 bases separated the two germline ends. The CDR3 consists of 17 residues. In DNA form, the CDR3 reads TGTGCCAGTAGTGTACCCTCCCAGGGCAGGCAGTACAATGAGCAGTTCTTC. Translation: CASSVPSQGRQYNEQFF.

This clone was detected only once. The chain uses TRBV5-1 and TRBJ1-1, with D possibly being TRBD1 (6 bases). V was trimmed by 4 bases and J by 0 bases, leaving 16 bases between them. Looked up from germline, CDR1 is SGHRS and CDR2 is YFSETQ. The CDR3 covers 16 residues. CDR3 sequence reads: CASSPKGGRMNTEAFF. CDR3 in DNA: TGCGCCAGCAGCCCAAAGGGGGGGCGAATGAACACTGAAGCTTTCTTT.

This clone was seen only once. Here the CDR3 reads CATRTNPNTNYGYTF. The DNA of the CDR3 is TGTGCCACCAGGACAAACCCTAATACTAACTATGGCTACACCTTC. This chain links TRBV5-5 with TRBJ1-2, with D possibly matching TRBD1 (5 bases). V was trimmed by 9 bases and J by 0 bases, leaving 18 bases between them. CDR3 length: 15 residues. CDR1 is SGHKS, CDR2 YYEKEE, per germline (reference sequence). The entire variable domain, with the rest obtained from reference TRBV5-5 and TRBJ1-2, is as follows: DAGVTQSPTHLIKTRGQQVTLRCSPISGHKSVSWYQQVLGQGPQFIFQYYEKEERGRGNFPDRFSARQFPNYSSELNVNALLLGDSALYLCATRTNPNTNYGYTFGSGTRLTVV.

J is TRBJ2-7 and V is TRBV5-1; 12 nucleotides agree with TRBD2. This CDR3 has 19 amino acids. The ends lost 4 bases at V and 0 bases at J; junction bases unmatched: 14. Germline-derived CDR1 and CDR2 are SGHRS and YFSETQ. The CDR3 loop is CASSPLRGLAGGNSYEQYF. In DNA, the CDR3 is TGCGCCAGCAGCCCCCTTAGGGGGCTAGCGGGAGGGAACTCCTACGAGCAGTACTTC.

The chain has TRBV6-5 and TRBJ1-5; D is ambiguous. Between the trimmed V and J ends, which lost 6 bases and 4 bases, there was a span of 10 bases. The germline gives CDR1 MNHEY, CDR2 SVGAGI. The CDR3 has 13 amino acids. CDR3: CASSPQLNQPQHF. The CDR3 DNA reads as TGTGCCAGCAGCCCCCAACTAAATCAGCCCCAGCATTTT.

V gene TRBV5-5 combines with J gene TRBJ2-1; 7 positions agree with TRBD2. The CDR3 loop spans 15 amino acids. The V segment lost 4 bases and the J segment 5 bases; nucleotides outside the gene matches: 9. CDR1 SGHKS and CDR2 YYEKEE come from the germline V gene (reference sequence). In nucleotides, the CDR3 is TGTGCCAGCAGCGTACTGGCGGGGGTCAACAATGAGCAGTTCTTC. Residues: CASSVLAGVNNEQFF. The complete variable domain, with remaining parts taken from reference TRBV5-5 and TRBJ2-1, reads DAGVTQSPTHLIKTRGQQVTLRCSPISGHKSVSWYQQVLGQGPQFIFQYYEKEERGRGNFPDRFSARQFPNYSSELNVNALLLGDSALYLCASSVLAGVNNEQFFGPGTRLTVL.

The chain joins TRBV15 to TRBJ2-5, with 10 bases that match TRBD2. This CDR3 spans 19 amino acids. With V trimmed by 0 bases and J by 5 bases, 15 bases remained unmatched. The V gene's germline CDR1 is LNHNV and CDR2 YYDKDF (reference sequence). The CDR3 DNA reads as TGTGCCACCAGCAGAGATATCCAGGCCAGCGGGAGGGCCAGGGAGACCCAGTACTTC. This gives the protein CATSRDIQASGRARETQYF.

The V gene is TRBV5-1, the J gene TRBJ1-5, with D possibly being TRBD1 (5 bases). CDR1 is SGHRS and CDR2 is YFSETQ in the germline V gene. The CDR3 extends over 15 amino acids. Trimming stripped 0 bases from V and 2 bases from J, with 9 bases between. CDR3 DNA sequence: TGCGCCAGCAGCTTGGGGCCGGGGGGCAATCAGCCCCAGCATTTT. Protein product: CASSLGPGGNQPQHF.

This sequence joins TRBV28 and TRBJ2-5; D is ambiguous. Germline assignment: CDR1 MDHEN and CDR2 SYDVKM. The CDR3 runs to 17 residues. Trimming pared 2 bases from V and 5 bases from J, leaving 21 bases between. Here the CDR3 DNA reads TGTGCCAGCAGTTTACCCCGCCTTTATAGAGGAATTGAGACCCAGTACTTC. Translation: CASSLPRLYRGIETQYF.

V gene TRBV12-5 combines with J gene TRBJ2-1; D possibly corresponds to TRBD1 (5 bases). V was cut by 5 bases and J by 6 bases, with 11 bases left in between. There are 13 residues in the CDR3. Germline lookup yields CDR1 LGHNT and CDR2 FRNRAP. CDR3 sequence reads: CASGRQSGNEQFF. The CDR3 DNA follows: TGTGCTAGTGGTAGACAGTCGGGCAATGAGCAGTTCTTC.